Listed below are T cell receptor beta chains from one sample, sequenced in a study of T cell repertoires in cytomegalovirus infection. TCRdb processed the reads anew with MiXCR; each CDR3 protein has one entry. In the table there are 400,000 or so distinct CDR3 sequences, about a third of which are singletons. The sequencing sample was made of PBMCs. The receptors derive from a human donor in good health (CMV status not recorded). Some clones in this sample may be carry-over from other donors' samples. The conserved cysteine and the conserved F or W are not part of the CDR3 here. The order of the fields is V gene, CDR3 length, J gene, CDR3 protein.

v_call: TRBV7-2; cdr3_length: 13; j_call: TRBJ1-4; cdr3_aa: ASSLAHTGSEKLI
v_call: TRBV5-1; cdr3_length: 13; j_call: TRBJ2-1; cdr3_aa: ASSFRGSSYNEQF
v_call: TRBV11-3; cdr3_length: 11; j_call: TRBJ2-2; cdr3_aa: ASSILGSGELF
v_call: TRBV28; cdr3_length: 16; j_call: TRBJ2-1; cdr3_aa: ASSLVAVAAGYSKAPF
v_call: TRBV4-2; cdr3_length: 15; j_call: TRBJ1-5; cdr3_aa: ASSQDHVRELNQPQH
v_call: TRBV10-3; cdr3_length: 11; j_call: TRBJ1-1; cdr3_aa: AISGQRNTEDF
v_call: TRBV19; cdr3_length: 13; j_call: TRBJ1-5; cdr3_aa: ASSTPTGIGWPQH
v_call: TRBV7-2; cdr3_length: 14; j_call: TRBJ1-3; cdr3_aa: ASSTPTGAGGNTIY
v_call: TRBV11-2; cdr3_length: 11; j_call: TRBJ1-1; cdr3_aa: ASSLRASAEAF
v_call: TRBV7-9; cdr3_length: 10; j_call: TRBJ1-1; cdr3_aa: ASSLGTAEAF
v_call: TRBV7-8; cdr3_length: 12; j_call: TRBJ2-1; cdr3_aa: ASSLVPGGNEQF
v_call: TRBV7-8; cdr3_length: 13; j_call: TRBJ1-3; cdr3_aa: ASSLALSSGNTIY
v_call: TRBV7-8; cdr3_length: 16; j_call: TRBJ2-3; cdr3_aa: ASSPPGLAGGPTDKQY
v_call: TRBV19; cdr3_length: 13; j_call: TRBJ2-3; cdr3_aa: ASSSGTSNADTQY
v_call: TRBV7-9; cdr3_length: 12; j_call: TRBJ2-5; cdr3_aa: ASSLGELQETQY
v_call: TRBV7-6; cdr3_length: 13; j_call: TRBJ2-3; cdr3_aa: ASSQLAGGPGTQY
v_call: TRBV5-1; cdr3_length: 13; j_call: TRBJ1-2; cdr3_aa: ASSLGTSRGHGYT
v_call: TRBV7-3; cdr3_length: 14; j_call: TRBJ2-2; cdr3_aa: ASSSYRGSNTGELF
v_call: TRBV20-1; cdr3_length: 13; j_call: TRBJ2-5; cdr3_aa: SARRAGGPRETQY
v_call: TRBV20-1; cdr3_length: 11; j_call: TRBJ2-5; cdr3_aa: SAPTAGRETQY
v_call: TRBV6-1; cdr3_length: 13; j_call: TRBJ1-5; cdr3_aa: ASSEAGGAVQPQH
v_call: TRBV5-6; cdr3_length: 12; j_call: TRBJ1-2; cdr3_aa: ASGGRVTNYGYT
v_call: TRBV12-3/TRBV12-4; cdr3_length: 13; j_call: TRBJ2-2; cdr3_aa: ASSRDGVNTGELF
v_call: TRBV6-5; cdr3_length: 13; j_call: TRBJ2-5; cdr3_aa: VSSFSDAFQETQY
v_call: TRBV2; cdr3_length: 11; j_call: TRBJ2-7; cdr3_aa: ASDRQGLDEQY
v_call: TRBV11-2; cdr3_length: 17; j_call: TRBJ2-1; cdr3_aa: ASSLNGLAGSTQYNEQF
v_call: TRBV6-1; cdr3_length: 14; j_call: TRBJ2-3; cdr3_aa: ASSERTASSTDTQY